The 10 T cell receptor beta chains presented below share a single source sample, sequenced in a study of T cell repertoires in cytomegalovirus infection. TCRdb itself ran the reads through MiXCR, one entry per CDR3 protein. The data hold about 490,000 distinct CDR3 sequences, with about 15% observed a single time. Material for sequencing was CD8+ T cells from PBMCs. These receptors were obtained from a human donor in good health (CMV status not recorded). Some clones in this sample may be carry-over from other donors' samples.

The V call is TRBV4-2, the J call TRBJ1-3; D uncertain. The CDR3 is 18 residues long. CDR1 LGHNA and CDR2 YNFKEQ come from the germline V gene. Trimming took 0 bases from V and 0 from J, leaving 15 bases between them. The CDR3 loop reads CASSQDGQELSSGNTIYF. The CDR3 DNA follows: TGTGCCAGCAGCCAAGATGGGCAGGAGTTAAGCTCTGGAAACACCATATATTTT.

The chain recombines TRBV27 with TRBJ1-4, with a possible D match to TRBD1 (5 bases). Germline CDR1 is MNHEY and CDR2 is SMNVEV (reference sequence). V lost 5 bases to trimming and J lost 5 bases, with 18 bases between them. CDR3 length equals 16 residues. In DNA form, the CDR3 reads TGTGCCAGCAGTCATAGAGCCCAGGGACTGAATGAAAAACTGTTTTTT. This sequence encodes CASSHRAQGLNEKLFF.

The CDR3 protein is CASSVPEGETQYF. CDR3 DNA sequence: TGTGCCAGCAGTGTTCCGGAAGGCGAGACCCAGTACTTC. This sequence joins TRBV28 and TRBJ2-5; D not resolved. CDR3 length: 13 residues. Trimming pared 5 bases from V and 5 bases from J, leaving 12 bases between. CDR1 is MDHEN, CDR2 SYDVKM, per germline.

This clonotype was recorded at least ten times. The chain is built from TRBV7-9 and TRBJ2-7; 9 bases fit TRBD2. The germline CDR1 and CDR2 sequences are SEHNR and FQNEAQ (reference sequence). The ends lost 4 bases at V and 2 bases at J; junction bases unmatched: 9. The CDR3 covers 16 residues. CDR3 protein: CASSSKTSGDTYEQYF. The CDR3 DNA is TGTGCCAGCAGCTCGAAGACTAGCGGCGATACCTACGAGCAGTACTTC.

This clonotype was observed many times. This chain links TRBV7-9 with TRBJ2-3; 8 bases are shared with TRBD1. Germline CDR1 is SEHNR and CDR2 is FQNEAQ (reference sequence). With V trimmed by 5 bases and J by 6 bases, 10 bases remained unmatched. CDR3 length: 15 amino acids. The CDR3 DNA sequence: TGTGCCAGCAGCCAAATAACAGGGGGATTGGATACGCAGTATTTT. This codes for CASSQITGGLDTQYF.

The J gene is TRBJ2-1, the V gene TRBV15, with TRBD1 matching 10 bases. The CDR3 sequence is 14 residues long. Germline V gene sequence: CDR1 LNHNV, CDR2 YYDKDF (reference sequence). The junction had 1 base not matched to a gene; V was cut back by 3 bases and J by 5 bases. CDR3 nucleotide sequence: TGTGCCACCAGCAGGGACAGGGGGGACAATGAGCAGTTCTTC. It translates to CATSRDRGDNEQFF.

The chain uses TRBV9 and TRBJ2-1; D not certain. V dropped 4 bases and J dropped 4 bases, with 9 bases sitting between them. Germline lookup yields CDR1 SGDLS and CDR2 YYNGEE. The CDR3 has 13 amino acids. CDR3 in DNA: TGTGCCAGCAGCTATACAGAGTACAATGAGCAGTTCTTC. Protein product: CASSYTEYNEQFF. Full variable domain (rest looked up from reference TRBV9 and TRBJ2-1): DSGVTQTPKHLITATGQRVTLRCSPRSGDLSVYWYQQSLDQGLQFLIQYYNGEERAKGNILERFSAQQFPDLHSELNLSSLELGDSALYFCASSYTEYNEQFFGPGTRLTVL.

This clonotype was seen repeatedly, ten times or more. V usage is TRBV14 and J usage is TRBJ2-2, with a tentative D call TRBD2 (6 bases). V was pared by 1 base and J by 2 bases, with 8 bases between. In germline, CDR1 is SGHDN, CDR2 FVKESK. There are 15 residues in the CDR3. The CDR3 loop reads CASSQGTKNTGELFF. CDR3 DNA sequence: TGTGCCAGCAGCCAAGGGACTAAAAACACCGGGGAGCTGTTTTTT.

This clonotype occurred many times. The rearrangement joins TRBV20-1 to TRBJ2-7; the match to TRBD2 covers 11 bases. CDR3 size: 18 residues. Germline CDR1 is DFQATT and CDR2 is SNEGSKA (reference sequence). The trim removed 0 bases at V and 3 bases at J, leaving 13 bases unmatched. The CDR3 here is CSARDLDSTGTSGYEQYF. The CDR3 DNA is TGCAGTGCTAGAGATTTGGACAGCACCGGGACTAGCGGCTACGAGCAGTACTTC.

The chain couples TRBV19 to TRBJ1-1; a possible D gene is TRBD1 (6 bases). The CDR3 covers 14 residues. V lost 7 bases, J lost 5 bases, and 17 bases lay in between. The germline V gene has CDR1 LNHDA and CDR2 SQIVND (reference sequence). The CDR3 DNA sequence: TGTGCCAGTATTACTGGGGGGCTTGGGACTGAAGCTTTCTTT. Translation: CASITGGLGTEAFF.